This T cell receptor (beta chain) was identified in a study of blood T cell repertoires in COVID-19. This clone has more than one count but fewer than ten. CDR1 and CDR2 (germline): SGHRS, YFSETQ. V lost 2 bases and J lost 2, with 15 bases in between. The CDR3 covers 16 residues. The table came from immunoSEQ multiplex PCR; TCRdb's copy has only in-frame clones and leaves some out. This sample has around 38,000 clones, with roughly nine tenths found just once. Specimen: peripheral blood. This chain links TRBV5-1 with TRBJ2-3; a weak D match, TRBD1 (7 bases). The clonotype originates from a man aged 60-69 years with COVID-19, enrolled during active disease. CDR3 residues: CASSLGGAGFTDTQYF. Written as DNA, the CDR3 is TGCGCCAGCAGCTTAGGGGGCGCGGGGTTCACAGATACGCAGTATTTT.